This note documents a single T cell receptor (beta chain) sequence. Its antigen is currently unknown. The data stem from a study of cytomegalovirus exposure and HLA in healthy donors. General study results and limits: Cytomegalovirus status was reportedly diagnosed by the classifier with high specificity and sensitivity. Researchers reported that three CMV-associated chains were confirmed in vitro as CMV antigen-specific. Subsequent analysis revealed that first-cohort TCR clusters tended to co-occur in the 120 or so validation repertoires. The study flagged around 160 TCR beta chains as cytomegalovirus-associated.

Germline CDR1 SGHTA, CDR2 FQGNSA. V lost 5 bases, J lost 10 bases, and 16 bases lay in between. This CDR3 is built from 13 residues. Profiled with immunoSEQ multiplex PCR; TCRdb holds only in-frame clones, not every one. The table shows some 170,000 clones, with around nine tenths occurring only once. Sequenced input: PBMCs. The chain is built from TRBV7-2 and TRBJ2-3; D remains ambiguous. This receptor was obtained from a man aged 18 to 29 in good health and CMV-seropositive. Here the CDR3 reads CASSPTLSPPQYF. The CDR3 coding sequence is TGTGCCAGCAGCCCAACTCTTAGTCCCCCGCAGTATTTT.